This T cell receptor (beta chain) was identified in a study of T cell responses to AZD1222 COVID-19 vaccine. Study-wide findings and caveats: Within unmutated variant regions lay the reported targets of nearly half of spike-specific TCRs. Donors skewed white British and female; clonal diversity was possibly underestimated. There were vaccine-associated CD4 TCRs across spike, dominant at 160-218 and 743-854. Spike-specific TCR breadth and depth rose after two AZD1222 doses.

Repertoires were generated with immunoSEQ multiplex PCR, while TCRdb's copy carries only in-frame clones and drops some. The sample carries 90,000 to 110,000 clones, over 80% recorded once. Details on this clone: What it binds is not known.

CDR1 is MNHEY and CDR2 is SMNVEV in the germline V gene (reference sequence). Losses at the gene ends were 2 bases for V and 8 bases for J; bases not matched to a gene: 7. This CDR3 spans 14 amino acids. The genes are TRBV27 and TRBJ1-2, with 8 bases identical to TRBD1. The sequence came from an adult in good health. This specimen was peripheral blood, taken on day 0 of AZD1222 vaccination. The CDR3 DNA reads TGTGCCAGCAGTTTAACACAGGGGGAGGAAGGCTACACCTTC. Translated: CASSLTQGEEGYTF.